The 26 T cell receptor beta chains listed next were all sequenced from one sample in a study of OX40 agonist ivuxolimab in advanced cancers. Sequenced by immunoSEQ multiplex PCR; TCRdb stores in-frame clones only, minus some. The data hold around 31,000 clones, with approximately 90% observed a single time. The sequencing used CD4+ or CD8+ T cells sorted from blood, collected in a trial of the OX40 agonist ivuxolimab. Source of these receptors: an adult with an advanced solid tumor such as melanoma, head and neck, liver or kidney cancer.

The chain uses TRBV7-9 and TRBJ1-4; D not resolved. The CDR3 consists of 15 residues. V was pared by 3 bases and J by 0 bases, with 8 bases between. Germline CDR1 is SEHNR and CDR2 is FQNEAQ (reference sequence). The CDR3 DNA sequence: TGTGCCAGCAGCTTCGGTCAAGCAACTAATGAAAAACTGTTTTTT. Translated, it gives CASSFGQATNEKLFF. Full variable domain (rest looked up from reference TRBV7-9 and TRBJ1-4): DTGVSQNPRHKITKRGQNVTFRCDPISEHNRLYWYRQTLGQGPEFLTYFQNEAQLEKSRLLSDRFSAERPKGSFSTLEIQRTEQGDSAMYLCASSFGQATNEKLFFGSGTQLSVL.

The chain uses TRBV5-1 and TRBJ1-1; D remains ambiguous. Germline CDR1 and CDR2: SGHRS and YFSETQ. V gave up 0 bases and J gave up 4 bases, with 10 bases separating them. CDR3 size: 14 residues. CDR3 region: CASSLALGGTEAFF. DNA of the CDR3: TGCGCCAGCAGCTTGGCCCTGGGAGGCACTGAAGCTTTCTTT. Drawing the rest from reference TRBV5-1 and TRBJ1-1, the complete variable domain is KAGVTQTPRYLIKTRGQQVTLSCSPISGHRSVSWYQQTPGQGLQFLFEYFSETQRNKGNFPGRFSGRQFSNSRSEMNVSTLELGDSALYLCASSLALGGTEAFFGQGTRLTVV.

This clone was seen only once. Other DNA variants within this sample encode the same CDR3. V gene TRBV28 combines with J gene TRBJ1-3; tentative D call: TRBD1 (5 bases). Trimming removed 2 bases from V and 1 base from J, with 6 bases in between. The CDR3 extends over 14 amino acids. Per the germline V gene, CDR1 is MDHEN and CDR2 is SYDVKM. The CDR3, as DNA: TGTGCCAGCAGTTTAGGGGGATCTGGAAACACCATATATTTT. Residues: CASSLGGSGNTIYF.

V is TRBV7-7 and J is TRBJ2-5; a possible D gene is TRBD2 (6 bases). Germline CDR1 is SSHAT and CDR2 is FNYEAQ (reference sequence). Trimming stripped 6 bases from V and 5 bases from J, with 19 bases between. This CDR3 contains 15 residues. In DNA form, the CDR3 reads TGTGCCAGCAGTCCGACCCCCGGGGGTCTGGAGACCCAGTACTTC. It translates to CASSPTPGGLETQYF. Based on the CDR3 plus reference TRBV7-7 and TRBJ2-5, the full variable domain is GAGVSQSPRYKVTKRGQDVTLRCDPISSHATLYWYQQALGQGPEFLTYFNYEAQPDKSGLPSDRFSAERPEGSISTLTIQRTEQRDSAMYRCASSPTPGGLETQYFGPGTRLLVL.

The gene calls are TRBV6-1 and TRBJ2-7; D possibly matches TRBD1 or TRBD2 (7 bases each). The CDR3 has 15 residues. V gave up 2 bases and J gave up 7 bases, with 18 bases separating them. Germline V CDR1 and CDR2: MNHNS, SASEGT. The CDR3 DNA follows: TGTGCCAGCAGTGAAAAGATGGCAGGGGGGGGAGAGCAGTACTTC. Protein product: CASSEKMAGGGEQYF.

The V and J genes are TRBV27 and TRBJ1-3; D remains ambiguous. Trimming took 5 bases from V and 0 from J, leaving 11 bases between them. CDR1 MNHEY and CDR2 SMNVEV come from the germline V gene (reference sequence). This CDR3 spans 15 amino acids. The CDR3 DNA sequence: TGTGCCAGCAGTCCCGACGGCACCTCTGGAAACACCATATATTTT. This gives the protein CASSPDGTSGNTIYF.

This chain joins TRBV27 and TRBJ2-7; no reliable D call. Germline-derived CDR1 and CDR2 are MNHEY and SMNVEV (reference sequence). CDR3 length equals 16 residues. V was clipped by 4 bases and J by 0 bases, with 16 bases between them. The DNA of the CDR3 is TGTGCCAGCAGTTCCTCCCCATCACTCTACTCCTACGAGCAGTACTTC. Translation gives CASSSSPSLYSYEQYF.

V is TRBV6-6 and J is TRBJ2-2, with TRBD1 identical over 7 bases. Trimming at V came to 3 bases and at J to 3 bases, leaving 7 bases not matched to a gene. The length of the CDR3 is 16 residues. Per the germline V gene, CDR1 is MNHNY and CDR2 is SVGAGI (reference sequence). CDR3 region: CASSYGTDRHTGELFF. In DNA, the CDR3 is TGTGCCAGCAGTTATGGGACAGACCGGCACACCGGGGAGCTGTTTTTT.

The CDR3 nucleotides read TGTGCCATCAGTACACAACCAGGACAGGTTAACACCGGGGAGCTGTTTTTT. Its translation: CAISTQPGQVNTGELFF. The chain is built from TRBV10-3 and TRBJ2-2; TRBD1 matches at 7 bases. CDR3 length equals 17 residues. Trimming cost V 5 bases and J 2 bases; bases outside gene matches: 11. The germline gives CDR1 ENHRY, CDR2 SYGVKD.

This sequence joins TRBV4-1 and TRBJ2-3; TRBD1 aligns across 10 bases. The CDR3 loop spans 15 amino acids. Germline V gives CDR1 MGHRA, CDR2 YSYEKL. V was pared by 3 bases and J by 3 bases, with 3 bases of the junction left unmatched. In nucleotides, the CDR3 is TGCGCCAGCAGCCAGGACAGGGGGATGACAGATACGCAGTATTTT. Protein product: CASSQDRGMTDTQYF.

The V and J genes are TRBV7-2 and TRBJ2-7; TRBD1 matches at 7 bases. Germline CDR1 and CDR2: SGHTA and FQGNSA. This CDR3 comprises 14 residues. With 1 base clipped from V and 4 bases from J, the junction kept 4 bases outside the gene matches. CDR3 coding DNA: TGTGCCAGCAGCTTAGGGACAGGATCATACGAGCAGTACTTC. Residues: CASSLGTGSYEQYF. The full variable domain, in which reference TRBV7-2 and TRBJ2-7 provide the parts outside the CDR3, is GAGVSQSPSNKVTEKGKDVELRCDPISGHTALYWYRQSLGQGLEFLIYFQGNSAPDKSGLPSDRFSAERTGGSVSTLTIQRTQQEDSAVYLCASSLGTGSYEQYFGPGTRLTVT.

The rearrangement joins TRBV4-1 to TRBJ2-7; 10 bases are shared with TRBD1. Trimming cost V 0 bases and J 5 bases; bases outside gene matches: 10. Germline V gives CDR1 MGHRA, CDR2 YSYEKL. The CDR3 extends over 17 amino acids. CDR3 bases: TGCGCCAGCAGCCAAGAGGATTTGACAGGGGGCCTCGACGAGCAGTACTTC. This translates into CASSQEDLTGGLDEQYF.

V gene TRBV11-2 combines with J gene TRBJ2-6; D gene uncertain. The CDR3 has 13 residues. V lost 3 bases to trimming and J lost 0 bases, with 0 bases between them. In germline, CDR1 is SGHAT, CDR2 FQNNGV. The CDR3, as DNA: TGTGCCAGCAGCTTCTCTGGGGCCAACGTCCTGACTTTC. Its translation is CASSFSGANVLTF.

This chain connects TRBV4-2 to TRBJ1-2; a possible D gene is TRBD1 (6 bases). This CDR3 is built from 14 residues. Trimming shortened V by 0 bases and J by 8 bases, and 13 bases separated the two germline ends. The germline V gene encodes CDR1 LGHNA and CDR2 YNFKEQ. The chain's CDR3 is CASSQDLGAQGYTF. The CDR3 DNA follows: TGTGCCAGCAGCCAAGATCTGGGGGCGCAGGGCTACACCTTC.

This chain links TRBV7-9 with TRBJ1-5; D is ambiguous. CDR1 SEHNR and CDR2 FQNEAQ come from the germline V gene (reference sequence). The V gene lost 4 bases and the J gene lost 6 bases, with 16 bases spanning the gap. CDR3 size: 15 residues. CDR3 region: CASSSPGGEVQPQHF. The CDR3 DNA reads TGTGCCAGCAGCTCCCCCGGCGGCGAGGTTCAGCCCCAGCATTTT.

V and J are TRBV4-1 and TRBJ1-1, with 8 bases fitting TRBD1. The germline V gene encodes CDR1 MGHRA and CDR2 YSYEKL. V shed 1 base, J shed 6 bases, and the junction held 4 bases outside the gene matches. This CDR3 has 14 amino acids. CDR3 bases: TGCGCCAGCAGCCAAGGCCAGACAGGGGCTGAAGCTTTCTTT. Translation: CASSQGQTGAEAFF.

The J gene is TRBJ1-4, the V gene TRBV7-9, with D hard to call. V was cut by 5 bases and J by 10 bases, with 11 bases left in between. CDR3 size: 12 residues. CDR1 is SEHNR and CDR2 is FQNEAQ in the germline V gene (reference sequence). The CDR3 here is CASSPAEGKLFF. CDR3 sequence (DNA): TGTGCCAGCAGCCCAGCAGAGGGAAAACTGTTTTTT.

The chain has TRBV9 and TRBJ2-5; 10 bases are shared with TRBD2. The germline CDR1 and CDR2 sequences are SGDLS and YYNGEE. Trimming removed 4 bases from V and 3 bases from J; junction bases left unmatched: 6. The CDR3 is 15 amino acids. The CDR3 protein is CASSQDLAGEETQYF. The CDR3 nucleotides are TGTGCCAGCAGCCAAGATCTAGCGGGAGAAGAGACCCAGTACTTC. Supplemented by reference TRBV9 and TRBJ2-5, the full variable domain reads DSGVTQTPKHLITATGQRVTLRCSPRSGDLSVYWYQQSLDQGLQFLIQYYNGEERAKGNILERFSAQQFPDLHSELNLSSLELGDSALYFCASSQDLAGEETQYFGPGTRLLVL.

The rearrangement uses TRBV2 and TRBJ2-7; D perhaps matches TRBD1 (5 bases). V shed 1 base and J shed 3 bases, with 13 bases lying between them. Germline-derived CDR1 and CDR2 are SNHLY and FYNNEI. CDR3 length: 15 amino acids. CDR3 in amino acids: CASSEVGQGGYEQYF. Written as DNA, the CDR3 is TGTGCCAGCAGTGAAGTGGGTCAGGGTGGCTACGAGCAGTACTTC.

This chain links TRBV7-9 with TRBJ2-1; the D gene is possibly TRBD1 (6 bases). CDR3 length: 13 residues. V was pared by 5 bases and J by 6 bases, with 11 bases between. Per germline, CDR1 SEHNR and CDR2 FQNEAQ (reference sequence). This CDR3 reads CASSPRGVNEQFF. DNA for the CDR3: TGTGCCAGCAGCCCCAGGGGAGTCAATGAGCAGTTCTTC.

This clone was seen once. The V gene is TRBV9, the J gene TRBJ1-3; TRBD1 matches at 8 bases. Per germline, CDR1 SGDLS and CDR2 YYNGEE. V lost 4 bases to trimming and J lost 3 bases; unmatched junction nucleotides: 3. The CDR3 has 14 residues. The CDR3 DNA follows: TGTGCCAGCAGCTCGACAGGGGTTGGAAACACCATATATTTT. Residues: CASSSTGVGNTIYF.

There are a few counts of this clone. J is TRBJ2-1 and V is TRBV11-2, with D possibly TRBD2 on 6 matching bases. V was clipped by 7 bases and J by 4 bases, with 11 bases between them. CDR1 and CDR2 (germline): SGHAT, FQNNGV. This CDR3 is 13 amino acids long. CDR3: CASKASEYNEQFF. In nucleotides, the CDR3 is TGTGCCAGCAAGGCTAGCGAGTACAATGAGCAGTTCTTC.

In DNA form, the CDR3 reads TGTGCCAGCAGATTACTAGGGGGGGACTATGGCTACACCTTC. As protein: CASRLLGGDYGYTF. The chain carries TRBV7-9 and TRBJ1-2; D may be TRBD1 (6 bases). CDR1 SEHNR and CDR2 FQNEAQ come from the germline V gene (reference sequence). CDR3 length equals 14 residues. The V end lost 6 bases, the J end lost 3 bases, and 14 bases lay between the germline ends.

The CDR3 is CASSFVSPGLKETQYF. Here the CDR3 DNA reads TGTGCCAGCAGCTTCGTCTCCCCGGGACTAAAAGAGACCCAGTACTTC. The rearrangement uses TRBV27 and TRBJ2-5, with 7 bases that match TRBD2. CDR1 and CDR2 from the germline V gene are MNHEY and SMNVEV (reference sequence). V lost 6 bases and J lost 3; bases outside the gene matches: 13. The CDR3 is 16 amino acids.

The CDR3 reads CASSLLGTSYEQYF. CDR3 DNA sequence: TGTGCCAGCAGCTTACTCGGCACGTCCTACGAGCAGTACTTC. The chain couples TRBV7-2 to TRBJ2-7, with D uncertain. Germline values: CDR1 SGHTA, CDR2 FQGNSA. Trimming left V 2 bases short and J 1 base short, with 9 bases between. The CDR3 spans 14 residues.

The V call is TRBV29-1, the J call TRBJ1-2; 8 bases are shared with TRBD1. The germline V gene has CDR1 SQVTM and CDR2 ANQGSEA. The CDR3 covers 13 residues. The ends lost 6 bases at V and 1 base at J; junction bases unmatched: 4. The CDR3 spells CSVAGTGNYGYTF. The CDR3 coding sequence is TGCAGCGTAGCCGGGACAGGTAACTATGGCTACACCTTC.